This T cell receptor beta chain was captured in a study of TIL therapy for anti-PD-1-resistant metastatic lung cancer. Study background: Median tumor PD-L1 proportion score was under 6.5%.

Time point in this sample: pre-treatment sample, taken before nivolumab and TIL therapy. There are 13 residues in the CDR3. Germline V CDR1 and CDR2: GTSNPN, SVGIG (reference sequence). Deletions cut 4 bases from V and 7 bases from J, with 11 bases between. The immunoSEQ assay was v3. Sequencing used immunoSEQ multiplex PCR; TCRdb keeps in-frame clones, though not all of them. The data contain about 20,000 clones, over 70% of them singletons. The receptor was isolated from a person aged 25 to 85 with non-small cell lung cancer. The chain recombines TRBV30 with TRBJ1-6; D call uncertain. This material consisted of blood, taken at baseline. The DNA for the CDR3 is TGTGCCTGGACGCACTTAAGCAATTCACCCCTCCACTTT. Protein product: CAWTHLSNSPLHF.